These T cell receptor beta chains were read from a single sample in a study of identifying expanded T cells in peripheral blood. Some clones are missing from TCRdb's copy, which holds only in-frame ones; the method was immunoSEQ multiplex PCR. The sample yields about 85,000 clones, more than 75% seen once. Sequenced: blood. These receptors were collected from a person aged 18 to 70 in good health. CDR3s leave out the opening cysteine and the closing phenylalanine or tryptophan. The order of the fields is V gene, CDR3 protein.

>TRBV5-6
ASTLIGGPNTGELF
>TRBV2
ASSDTGIYEQY
>TRBV7-9
ASSPGGGLAGAREQY
>TRBV11-2
ASSLETVGSYGYT
>TRBV15
ATSRTRATGGRGTGELF
>TRBV6-1
ASRDPTVFSFGYT
>TRBV5-4
ASSQGNTEAF
>TRBV14
ASSTGQNTGELF
>TRBV6-5
ASASMGAGANVLT
>TRBV7-9
ASSPEQGTNTEAF
>TRBV7-7
ASSLDVARETQY
>TRBV6-4
ASRTGTEYNYEQY
>TRBV6-1
ASGRSYEQY
>TRBV5-1
ASSVNRDRSGNTIY
>TRBV12-1
ASSTAEGQPRNQPQH
>TRBV2
ATRMERGPLEEQF
>TRBV19
ASRTENTEAF
>TRBV6-6
ASSYTGQGNEKLF
>TRBV7-9
ASSLGPTLNPNQPQH
>TRBV5-1
ASSLVGRGRTDTQY
>TRBV2
ASVLDRGQGYT
>TRBV21-1
ASSRYRVPISGANVLT
>TRBV7-2
ASSLEPIGTYEQY
>TRBV6-6
ASSYAAGGRNEQF
>TRBV5-1
ASSLALVAEQY
>TRBV2
ASSDGGGEYEQY
>TRBV7-2
ASTPHGTSGGAGIDTQY
>TRBV5-6
ASRAGGRNYEQY
>TRBV28
ASSARGQGRGTQY
>TRBV5-6
ASSLEDRPPYGYT
>TRBV28
ASVRDGQPQH
>TRBV15
ATSVHYNEQF
>TRBV5-1
ASSFLEGSTDTQY
>TRBV15
ATSRGQGVMNEQY
>TRBV19
ASQTTVGRQPQH
>TRBV5-1
ASSAGTGNSPLH
>TRBV5-6
ASSLSPSGADEQY
>TRBV18
ASSAIATNEKLF
>TRBV7-9
ASSLNSPIQPQH
>TRBV9
ASSARQGAYTGELF
>TRBV6-5
ASSYRDRLYEQY
>TRBV5-1
ASSSTPTSGEPFVEQY
>TRBV7-2
ASSREYNEQF
>TRBV9
ASSVQGTAYEQY
>TRBV9
ASSVGTGGGGDTQY
>TRBV7-2
ASSDSYEQY
>TRBV18
ASSPRTFYEGSAAGNTIY
>TRBV11-3
ASSFGGNEQF
>TRBV7-2
ASSPQMGKGYT
>TRBV6-5
ASSRSYNEQF
>TRBV18
ASSRGGPNYGYT
>TRBV2
ASSGFQGASNQPQH
>TRBV7-2
ASSLTYNSPLH
>TRBV7-9
ASSLGQANTIY
>TRBV7-9
ASSSIGQGNSYEQY
>TRBV4-2
ASSQDTWGSPLH
>TRBV5-1
ASSLKKGQVMIGDTIY
>TRBV6-1
ASSISITSDEQY
>TRBV2
ASSEWQGQYNSPLH
>TRBV6-6
ASSYGAGGRDTQY